This TCR beta chain was sequenced for a study of T cell repertoires in cytomegalovirus infection. Study context: Both CMV infection and a matching HLA type were indicated by public TCR beta signatures.

MiXCR was run by TCRdb on the reads, yielding one entry per CDR3 protein. The sample yields 450,000 to 600,000 distinct CDR3 sequences, around 10% seen once. The germline gives CDR1 ENHRY, CDR2 SYGVKD. V gave up 7 bases and J gave up 1 base; unmatched junction bases: 10. The CDR3 loop spans 17 amino acids. This clonotype was counted many times. Antigen: not known. General study points: The cumulative frequency of public TCR beta families distinguished individuals who carried CMV together with the relevant HLA. It was HLA-C-restricted CMV-specific TCR beta clonotypes that dominated the response ex vivo.

V gene TRBV10-3 combines with J gene TRBJ2-3; TRBD1 agrees at 11 bases. The material sequenced was PBMCs. The sequence derives from a human donor in good health (CMV status not recorded). Some clones in this sample may be carry-over from other donors' samples. In nucleotides, the CDR3 is TGTGCCATCACCCGGGGGGACAGGGGGTTCCGCACAGATACGCAGTATTTT. Translating gives CAITRGDRGFRTDTQYF.